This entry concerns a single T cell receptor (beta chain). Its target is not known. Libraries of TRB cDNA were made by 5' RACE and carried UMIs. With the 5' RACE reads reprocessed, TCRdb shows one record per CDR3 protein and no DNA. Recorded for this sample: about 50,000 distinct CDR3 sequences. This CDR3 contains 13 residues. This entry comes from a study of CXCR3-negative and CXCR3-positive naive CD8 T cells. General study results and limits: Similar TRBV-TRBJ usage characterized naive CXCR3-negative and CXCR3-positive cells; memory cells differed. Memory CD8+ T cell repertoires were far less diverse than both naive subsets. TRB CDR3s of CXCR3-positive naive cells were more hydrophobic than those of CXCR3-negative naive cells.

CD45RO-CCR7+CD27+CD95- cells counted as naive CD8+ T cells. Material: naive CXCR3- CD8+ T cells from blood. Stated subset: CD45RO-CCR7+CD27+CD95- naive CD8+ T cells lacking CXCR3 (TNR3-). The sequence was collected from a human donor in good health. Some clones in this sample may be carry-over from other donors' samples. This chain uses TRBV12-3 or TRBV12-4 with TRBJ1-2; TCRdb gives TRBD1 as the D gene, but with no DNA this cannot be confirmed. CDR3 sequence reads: CASSPDRTYGYTF.